Described below is a single T cell receptor (beta chain) sequence and its context. Its specificity is not known. The sample originates from a study of cytomegalovirus exposure and HLA in healthy donors. Study in general: HLA-typed donors were the source of roughly 80 million unique TCRs held in an early data release.

13 Jbeta primers and 60 Vbeta primers were used for the PCR. TCRdb's copy holds only in-frame clones and misses some; the assay was immunoSEQ multiplex PCR. The sample has around 100,000 clones, over 50% seen once. Study findings and constraints: Later work showed greater clonal expansion in HLA-associated TCR beta chains than in equally common others.

This clonotype originated in a man aged 30 to 45 in good health and CMV-seronegative. The specimen sequenced was PBMCs.

In nucleotides, the CDR3 is TGTGCCAGCTCCCAACGAGGGAACACTGAAGCTTTCTTT. Translating gives CASSQRGNTEAFF. V usage is TRBV18 and J usage is TRBJ1-1, with unresolved D. V was clipped by 6 bases and J by 1 base, with 9 bases between them. There are 13 residues in the CDR3. The germline gives CDR1 KGHSH, CDR2 LQKENI.